The T cell receptor beta chain described here comes from a study of T cells in Graves' hyperthyroidism and ophthalmopathy. General study results and limits: Blood also showed most of the thyroid clonotypes that were expanded above 0.001.

Turning to this clonotype: Antigen specificity is unknown.

Using RNA transcripts as the source, TCR beta CDR3 regions were amplified. A first-round RT-PCR of the TCR CDR3 used the HTBI primer set. TCRdb analysed the multiplex PCR reads with MiXCR anew, one entry per CDR3 protein. The table includes just under 750,000 distinct CDR3 sequences, around 40% detected once. J gave up 5 bases and V 8 bases, and 8 bases lay outside the gene matches. In germline, CDR1 is WSHSY, CDR2 SAAADI. The CDR3 sequence is 14 residues long. The source is a middle-aged woman with Graves' hyperthyroidism. The sequenced sample was blood. This chain uses TRBV10-2 with TRBJ2-3, with TRBD2 matching over 9 bases. CDR3 sequence reads: CASEIAGALDTQYF. CDR3 DNA: TGCGCCAGCGAGATAGCGGGAGCGCTAGATACGCAGTATTTT.